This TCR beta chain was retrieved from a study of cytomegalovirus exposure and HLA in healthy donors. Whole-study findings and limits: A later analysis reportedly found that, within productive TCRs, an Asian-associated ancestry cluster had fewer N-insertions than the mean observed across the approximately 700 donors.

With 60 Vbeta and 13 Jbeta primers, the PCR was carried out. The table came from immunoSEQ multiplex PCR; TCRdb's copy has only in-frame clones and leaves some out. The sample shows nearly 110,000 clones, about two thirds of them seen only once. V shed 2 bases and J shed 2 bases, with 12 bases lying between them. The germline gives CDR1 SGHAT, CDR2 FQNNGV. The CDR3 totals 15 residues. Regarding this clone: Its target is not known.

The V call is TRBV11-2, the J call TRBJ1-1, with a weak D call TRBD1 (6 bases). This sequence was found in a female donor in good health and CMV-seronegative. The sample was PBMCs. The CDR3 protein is CASSLTGQGNTEAFF. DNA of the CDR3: TGTGCCAGCAGCTTAACGGGACAAGGAAACACTGAAGCTTTCTTT.